The source of this TCR beta chain is a study of early T cells in non-severe SARS-CoV-2 infection. This clonotype was picked up many times. Using its own MiXCR run on the 5' RACE reads, TCRdb lists one record per CDR3 protein. The sample includes more than 55,000 distinct CDR3 sequences, approximately 6.1% of them seen just once. CDR3 size: 16 residues. Trimming cost V 4 bases and J 0 bases, with 13 bases left between them. Germline lookup yields CDR1 SQVTM and CDR2 ANQGSEA. The source of this sequence is an adult who was a healthcare worker with PCR-confirmed SARS-CoV-2 infection or an uninfected control (not recorded which). Material: whole blood, obtained at baseline. This chain connects TRBV29-1 to TRBJ2-6; D is possibly TRBD1 or TRBD2 (5 bases each). DNA for the CDR3: TGCAGCGTTGGCCCTGGGACCCGCTCTGGGGCCAACGTCCTGACTTTC. This sequence encodes CSVGPGTRSGANVLTF.